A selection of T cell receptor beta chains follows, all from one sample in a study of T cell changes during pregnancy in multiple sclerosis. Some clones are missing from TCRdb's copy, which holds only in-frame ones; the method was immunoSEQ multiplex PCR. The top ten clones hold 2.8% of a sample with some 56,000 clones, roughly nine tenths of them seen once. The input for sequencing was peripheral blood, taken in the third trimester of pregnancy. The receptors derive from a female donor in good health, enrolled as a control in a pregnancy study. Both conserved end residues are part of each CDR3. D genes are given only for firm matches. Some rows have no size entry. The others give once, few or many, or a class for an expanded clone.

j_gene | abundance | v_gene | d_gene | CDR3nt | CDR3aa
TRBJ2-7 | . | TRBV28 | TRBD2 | TGTGCCAGCAGTTTTGGAGCGGGGGATCCCTACGAGCAGTACTTC | CASSFGAGDPYEQYF
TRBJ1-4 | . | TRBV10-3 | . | TGTGCCATCAATGAGGGCCCTAATGAAAAACTGTTTTTT | CAINEGPNEKLFF
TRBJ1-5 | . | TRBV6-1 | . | TGTGCCAGCAGAGAACAGGCCTATAGCAATCAGCCCCAGCATTTT | CASREQAYSNQPQHF
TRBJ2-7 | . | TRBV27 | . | TGTGCCAGCAGTTCCTTTGGCAGGGGTCTCTACGAGCAGTACTTC | CASSSFGRGLYEQYF
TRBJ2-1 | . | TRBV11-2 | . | TGTGCCAGCAGCCCCCAGGGCGATGAGCAGTTCTTC | CASSPQGDEQFF
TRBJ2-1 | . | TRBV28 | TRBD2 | TGTGCCAGCAGGTCCTTTTTAGCGGGGGATTACAATGAGCAGTTCTTC | CASRSFLAGDYNEQFF
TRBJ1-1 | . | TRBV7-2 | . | TGTGCCAGCAGCTTATTGGGAGGGGGGATTGAAGCTTTCTTT | CASSLLGGGIEAFF
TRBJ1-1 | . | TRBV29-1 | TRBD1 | TGCAGCGTTGAAGATCATTCGGGGACAGGGGCCGGATTCGGAGCTTTCTTT | CSVEDHSGTGAGFGAFF
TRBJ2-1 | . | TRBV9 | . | TGTGCCAGCAGCGTGGGCCCCGCAGAGTACAATGAGCAGTTCTTC | CASSVGPAEYNEQFF
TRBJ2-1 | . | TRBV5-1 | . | TGCGCCAGCAGCTTGGCCACGATCAGGGGCAATGAGCAGTTCTTC | CASSLATIRGNEQFF
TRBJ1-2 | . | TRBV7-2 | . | TGTGCCAGCAGCCCTACCGTGGGGGGTTTTGGCTACACCTTC | CASSPTVGGFGYTF
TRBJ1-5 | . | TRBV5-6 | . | TGTGCCAGCAGCCAGACAGGCGTCAATCAGCCCCAGCATTTT | CASSQTGVNQPQHF
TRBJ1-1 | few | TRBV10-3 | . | TGTGCCATCAGTGATTCCGGGGGCACTGAAGCTTTCTTT | CAISDSGGTEAFF
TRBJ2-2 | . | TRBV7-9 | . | TGTGCCAGCAGCTTGCTCACGGGAGTGAGGGCCGGGGAGCTGTTTTTT | CASSLLTGVRAGELFF
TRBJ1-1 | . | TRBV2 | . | TGTGCCAGCTATGACACGGACACTGAAGCTTTCTTT | CASYDTDTEAFF
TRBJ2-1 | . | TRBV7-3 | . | TGTGCCAGCAGCTTAACCGACTTCAATGAGCAGTTCTTC | CASSLTDFNEQFF
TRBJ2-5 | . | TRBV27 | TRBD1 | TGTGCCAGCAGTACCCAGGACAGGGGGTCGGAGACCCAGTACTTC | CASSTQDRGSETQYF
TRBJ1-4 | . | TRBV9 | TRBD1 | TGTGCCAGCAGCGTCGCCCCGGGGGACAGGGGAGAAAAACTGTTTTTT | CASSVAPGDRGEKLFF
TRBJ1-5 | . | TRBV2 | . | TGTGCCAGCGGCACGGGGTTGTATGGACCCCAGCATTTT | CASGTGLYGPQHF
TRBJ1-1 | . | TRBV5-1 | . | TGCGCCAGCAGCGGAAGGGGGTTGAGCACTGAAGCTTTCTTT | CASSGRGLSTEAFF
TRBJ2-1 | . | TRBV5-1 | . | TGCGCCAGCAGTCGAGGGCTCTCTCTGGAGCAGTTCTTC | CASSRGLSLEQFF
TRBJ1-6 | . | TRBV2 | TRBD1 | TGTGCCAGCAGCGGACAGGGGCCTCTGTCCCTCCACTTT | CASSGQGPLSLHF
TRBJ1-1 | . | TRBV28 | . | TGTGCCACCCTCGGGGGGCGTTGGTCTGAAGCTTTCTTT | CATLGGRWSEAFF
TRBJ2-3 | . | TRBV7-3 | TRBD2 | TGTGCCAGCAGCCAGCGGGGGGCTAGCACAGATACGCAGTATTTT | CASSQRGASTDTQYF
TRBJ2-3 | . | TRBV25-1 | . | TGTGCCAGCACTTTACAGGGTAGCACAGATACGCAGTATTTT | CASTLQGSTDTQYF
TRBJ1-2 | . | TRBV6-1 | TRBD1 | TGTGCCAGCAGTGAAGTTGGGACAGGGGGCAAATCAAGTTATGGCTACACCTTC | CASSEVGTGGKSSYGYTF